This TCR beta chain was captured in a study of blood T cells in healthy people across ages. The CDR3 has 16 residues. CDR1 is SGHRS, CDR2 YFSETQ, per germline. Trimming pared 1 base from V and 4 bases from J, leaving 14 bases between. Then a second PCR, running roughly 7 to 11 cycles, was carried out with a sample-barcoded 5' primer and a J-beta primer mix. TCRdb re-derived calls from the 5' RACE reads in MiXCR, one entry per CDR3 protein. Of 1 million to 1.2 million distinct CDR3 sequences in the sample, more than 30% are singletons; the top ten hold 13%. J is TRBJ2-2 and V is TRBV5-1; TRBD1 is a possible D gene (6 bases). Sequenced sample: blood. This clonotype was sampled from a man between 18 and 29 years old in good health. CDR3 bases: TGCGCCAGCAGCTTGATCCCCGGACAGCCCACCGGGGAGCTGTTTTTT. Its protein product is CASSLIPGQPTGELFF.